What follows are 27 T cell receptor beta chains derived from one specimen sequenced in a study of early T cells in non-severe SARS-CoV-2 infection. TCRdb processed the 5' RACE reads anew with MiXCR; each CDR3 protein has one entry. In the table there are around 26,000 distinct CDR3 sequences, 4.5% to 6% of which are singletons. The material sequenced was whole blood. Receptor source: an adult who was a healthcare worker with PCR-confirmed SARS-CoV-2 infection or an uninfected control (not recorded which).

Ten or more counts support this clonotype. This chain joins TRBV6-1 and TRBJ2-7, with a weak D call TRBD1 (6 bases). Germline V gene sequence: CDR1 MNHNS, CDR2 SASEGT. Trimming pared 8 bases from V and 3 bases from J, leaving 14 bases between. The CDR3 totals 13 residues. The CDR3 sequence is CASSTWTDYEQYF. The DNA of the CDR3 is TGTGCCAGCTCCACCTGGACAGACTACGAGCAGTACTTC.

A word on this clonotype: This may be a read error: a much more frequent sequence differs by one nucleotide. The chain employs TRBV9 and TRBJ2-1, with D hard to call. The CDR3 is 14 residues long. Germline assignment: CDR1 SGDLS and CDR2 YYNGEE. The CDR3 spells CASSVTNFYNQQFF. In DNA form, the CDR3 reads TGTGCCAGCAGCGTAACGAACTTTTACAATCAGCAGTTCTTC.

The chain employs TRBV24-1 and TRBJ2-7; D is perhaps TRBD2 (6 bases). In germline, CDR1 is KGHDR, CDR2 SFDVKD. The CDR3 sequence is 12 residues long. V shed 8 bases and J shed 1 base, with 8 bases lying between them. CDR3 nucleotide sequence: TGTGCCACCACGGGACTGTCCTACGAGCAGTACTTC. It specifies CATTGLSYEQYF.

The table lists this clonotype with many counts. The chain is built from TRBV5-1 and TRBJ2-1; 11 positions match TRBD2. J was trimmed by 4 bases and V by 4 bases; bases with no gene match: 4. The CDR3 is 15 amino acids. Germline V gene lookup returns CDR1 SGHRS and CDR2 YFSETQ. CDR3 coding DNA: TGCGCCAGCAGCGCTAGCGGGGGGACTTACAATGAGCAGTTCTTC. It specifies CASSASGGTYNEQFF. Filled out from reference TRBV5-1 and TRBJ2-1, the complete variable domain reads KAGVTQTPRYLIKTRGQQVTLSCSPISGHRSVSWYQQTPGQGLQFLFEYFSETQRNKGNFPGRFSGRQFSNSRSEMNVSTLELGDSALYLCASSASGGTYNEQFFGPGTRLTVL.

This clonotype was seen ten or more times. The chain recombines TRBV7-2 with TRBJ1-5; D call uncertain. Germline V CDR1 and CDR2: SGHTA, FQGNSA. The CDR3 consists of 13 residues. V was pared by 6 bases and J by 6 bases, with 12 bases between. The CDR3 protein is CASSQAVFQPQHF. The CDR3 DNA reads TGTGCCAGCAGTCAGGCGGTGTTTCAGCCCCAGCATTTT. Variable domain in full (rest from reference TRBV7-2 and TRBJ1-5): GAGVSQSPSNKVTEKGKDVELRCDPISGHTALYWYRQSLGQGLEFLIYFQGNSAPDKSGLPSDRFSAERTGGSVSTLTIQRTQQEDSAVYLCASSQAVFQPQHFGDGTRLSIL.

This clonotype was detected many times. This chain uses TRBV7-6 with TRBJ2-1; weak D call: TRBD2 (6 bases). Trimming pared 4 bases from V and 2 bases from J, leaving 12 bases between. In germline, CDR1 is SGHVS, CDR2 FNYEAQ. CDR3 length: 15 amino acids. The DNA for the CDR3 is TGTGCCAGCAGCTCGACGGGACTTGCCTACAATGAGCAGTTCTTC. Translated, it gives CASSSTGLAYNEQFF.

This clonotype was found a few times. The chain links TRBV19 to TRBJ2-2; D possibly corresponds to TRBD1 (5 bases). Germline assignment: CDR1 LNHDA and CDR2 SQIVND (reference sequence). Trimming took off 5 bases at V and 4 bases at J, with 14 bases between the two ends. CDR3 length: 15 amino acids. CDR3 DNA: TGTGCCAGTAGTCCCAATCGACAGCCCACCGGGGAGCTGTTTTTT. Residues: CASSPNRQPTGELFF.

This chain joins TRBV20-1 and TRBJ1-4; D may be TRBD1 (5 bases). Per the germline V gene, CDR1 is DFQATT and CDR2 is SNEGSKA (reference sequence). This CDR3 spans 14 amino acids. Trimming cost V 0 bases and J 10 bases, with 15 bases left between them. The CDR3 loop reads CSARDRSGWRKLFF. The CDR3, as DNA: TGCAGTGCTAGAGATCGTTCAGGGTGGAGAAAACTGTTTTTT.

This clonotype has ten or more counts. The J gene is TRBJ1-6, the V gene TRBV7-2; weak D call: TRBD1 (5 bases). This CDR3 contains 15 residues. Germline CDR1 reads SGHTA; CDR2 reads FQGNSA. V dropped 5 bases and J dropped 3 bases, with 11 bases sitting between them. CDR3 protein: CASSRLQVYNSPLHF. In nucleotides, the CDR3 is TGTGCCAGCAGCCGACTACAGGTCTATAATTCACCCCTCCACTTT. Full variable domain (missing parts from reference TRBV7-2 and TRBJ1-6): GAGVSQSPSNKVTEKGKDVELRCDPISGHTALYWYRQSLGQGLEFLIYFQGNSAPDKSGLPSDRFSAERTGGSVSTLTIQRTQQEDSAVYLCASSRLQVYNSPLHFGNGTRLTVT.

A few counts support this clonotype. This may come from a read error, since a much larger clone is one base off. This sequence joins TRBV11-2 and TRBJ1-2; 7 bases agree with TRBD1. The CDR3 is made up of 13 amino acids. The germline gives CDR1 SGHAT, CDR2 FQNNGV. With 4 bases clipped from V and 2 bases from J, the junction kept 1 base outside the gene matches. CDR3 nucleotide sequence: TGTGCCAGCAGCTCGGGACAGAACTATGGCTACACCTTC. Translated, it gives CASSSGQNYGYTF.

Within the sample, this clonotype is medium-sized (0.01 to 0.1%). This chain joins TRBV4-3 and TRBJ2-1; D is undetermined. V was pared by 1 base and J by 3 bases, with 7 bases between. Germline CDR1 LGHNA, CDR2 YSLEER. The CDR3 runs to 14 residues. DNA of the CDR3: TGCGCCAGCAGCCAAGGGGGATACTACAATGAGCAGTTCTTC. This codes for CASSQGGYYNEQFF.

The sample holds many counts of this clonotype. The chain links TRBV19 to TRBJ2-5, with D possibly being TRBD2 (5 bases). V lost 2 bases, J lost 4 bases, and 8 bases lay in between. Per germline, CDR1 LNHDA and CDR2 SQIVND (reference sequence). This CDR3 spans 13 amino acids. This CDR3 reads CASSIRGLETQYF. Written as DNA, the CDR3 is TGTGCCAGTAGTATAAGAGGGCTAGAGACCCAGTACTTC.

Ten or more counts support this clonotype. V is TRBV5-6 and J is TRBJ1-1; D not resolved. The V gene lost 0 bases and the J gene lost 0 bases, with 12 bases spanning the gap. This CDR3 comprises 16 residues. The V gene's germline CDR1 is SGHDT and CDR2 YYEEEE. CDR3: CASSLDGEYMNTEAFF. The CDR3 DNA follows: TGTGCCAGCAGCTTGGACGGGGAGTACATGAACACTGAAGCTTTCTTT.

The chain employs TRBV4-3 and TRBJ1-6; D perhaps matches TRBD1 (5 bases). V was clipped by 0 bases and J by 0 bases, with 9 bases between them. CDR1 and CDR2 (germline): LGHNA, YSLEER. The CDR3 has 17 residues. CDR3 sequence reads: CASSQDGGSSYNSPLHF. CDR3 DNA sequence: TGCGCCAGCAGCCAAGATGGGGGGAGCTCCTATAATTCACCCCTCCACTTT.

The table lists this clonotype with many counts. The V gene is TRBV18, the J gene TRBJ2-3; 10 bases align to TRBD1. Germline CDR1 and CDR2: KGHSH and LQKENI. The junction had 5 bases not matched to a gene; V was cut back by 4 bases and J by 4 bases. CDR3 length equals 15 residues. The chain's CDR3 is CASSLRQGAPDTQYF. DNA of the CDR3: TGTGCCAGCTCACTAAGACAGGGGGCCCCAGATACGCAGTATTTT.

The DNA for the CDR3 is TGTGCCACCAGCGGATCCACAGATACGCAGTATTTT. Its translation: CATSGSTDTQYF. The chain links TRBV24-1 to TRBJ2-3, with D uncertain. The CDR3 length is 12 residues. Per germline, CDR1 KGHDR and CDR2 SFDVKD. Trimming removed 7 bases at V and 2 bases at J, with 6 bases between.

This clonotype occurred many times. The genes are TRBV20-1 and TRBJ1-1; TRBD1 matches at 7 bases. The length of the CDR3 is 15 residues. Per the germline V gene, CDR1 is DFQATT and CDR2 is SNEGSKA (reference sequence). V was clipped by 5 bases and J by 1 base; unmatched bases: 10. In DNA, the CDR3 is TGCAGTGCTCTCAACGACAGGGTTGGGAACACTGAAGCTTTCTTT. It translates to CSALNDRVGNTEAFF.

This clonotype was recorded many times. The chain recombines TRBV20-1 with TRBJ2-4; tentative D call: TRBD1 (6 bases). Trimming removed 3 bases from V and 9 bases from J, with 21 bases in between. Germline V gene sequence: CDR1 DFQATT, CDR2 SNEGSKA (reference sequence). This CDR3 region has 15 residues. The CDR3 reads CSASHLKTGMGIQYF. In DNA, the CDR3 is TGCAGTGCTAGCCACCTCAAGACAGGAATGGGCATTCAGTACTTC.

This chain joins TRBV5-4 and TRBJ1-2; tentatively, D is TRBD1 (6 bases). Per the germline V gene, CDR1 is SGHNT and CDR2 is YYREEE (reference sequence). CDR3 length equals 15 residues. V was shortened by 0 bases and J by 4 bases, with 13 bases between the two germline ends. Here the CDR3 DNA reads TGTGCCAGCAGCTTGGCACCGGGGGCAGGCTATGGCTACACCTTC. This gives the protein CASSLAPGAGYGYTF. Combining the CDR3 with reference TRBV5-4 and TRBJ1-2 gives the whole variable domain ETGVTQSPTHLIKTRGQQVTLRCSSQSGHNTVSWYQQALGQGPQFIFQYYREEENGRGNFPPRFSGLQFPNYSSELNVNALELDDSALYLCASSLAPGAGYGYTFGSGTRLTVV.

This clonotype was found many times. The chain joins TRBV5-4 to TRBJ2-3; 12 bases are a match to TRBD2. The ends lost 3 bases at V and 3 bases at J; junction bases unmatched: 5. This CDR3 has 16 amino acids. Germline lookup yields CDR1 SGHNT and CDR2 YYREEE (reference sequence). This chain's CDR3 is CASSSGLAGLTDTQYF. As DNA, the CDR3 is TGTGCCAGCAGCTCCGGACTAGCGGGGTTAACAGATACGCAGTATTTT.

This clonotype showed up many times. The V gene is TRBV14, the J gene TRBJ1-1; unclear D gene. The germline CDR1 and CDR2 sequences are SGHDN and FVKESK. The CDR3 sequence is 17 residues long. Trimming removed 5 bases at V and 3 bases at J, with 22 bases between. The CDR3, as DNA: TGTGCCAGCAGCTACCCTGAGGCAGTTTACTATGACACTGAAGCTTTCTTT. The encoded protein is CASSYPEAVYYDTEAFF.

This clonotype appeared a few times. The gene calls are TRBV30 and TRBJ2-3; D not resolved. The CDR3 consists of 14 residues. Between the trimmed V and J ends, which lost 0 bases and 2 bases, there was a span of 9 bases. Germline-derived CDR1 and CDR2 are GTSNPN and SVGIG (reference sequence). The CDR3 DNA reads as TGTGCCTGGAGTGTACCAGCCCCCACAGATACGCAGTATTTT. Protein: CAWSVPAPTDTQYF.

This clonotype was recorded at least ten times. V is TRBV6-6 and J is TRBJ1-5, with D maybe TRBD1 (6 bases). There are 15 residues in the CDR3. Germline V gene data show CDR1 as MNHNY and CDR2 as SVGAGI (reference sequence). V was clipped by 7 bases and J by 2 bases, with 15 bases between them. DNA of the CDR3: TGTGCCAGCACTCAACAGGGTTTAGGCAATCAGCCCCAGCATTTT. Its translation is CASTQQGLGNQPQHF.

This clonotype came up a few times. The genes are TRBV20-1 and TRBJ1-1, with 7 bases matching TRBD1. With V trimmed by 6 bases and J by 4 bases, 5 bases remained unmatched. This CDR3 is built from 12 residues. From germline, CDR1 is DFQATT and CDR2 SNEGSKA (reference sequence). This chain's CDR3 is CSAAQGGTEAFF. The CDR3 DNA reads TGCAGTGCCGCCCAGGGGGGCACTGAAGCTTTCTTT.

In this sample, this clonotype turned up many times. V usage is TRBV5-1 and J usage is TRBJ1-6, with a weak D call TRBD1 (6 bases). The V and J ends lost 7 bases and 7 bases respectively, with 15 bases between them. There are 14 residues in the CDR3. From germline, CDR1 is SGHRS and CDR2 YFSETQ. The CDR3 sequence: CASGEVGGNSPLHF. For the CDR3, the DNA is TGCGCCAGCGGAGAAGTAGGGGGGAATTCACCCCTCCACTTT.

This clonotype came up a few times. The rearrangement joins TRBV7-2 to TRBJ2-3; D gene ambiguous. This CDR3 spans 13 amino acids. Germline V gene lookup returns CDR1 SGHTA and CDR2 FQGNSA. Trimming shortened V by 3 bases and J by 6 bases, and 10 bases separated the two germline ends. CDR3 DNA sequence: TGTGCCAGCAGCTTCGGACCCGGGGATACGCAGTATTTT. Translated: CASSFGPGDTQYF.

Many counts were recorded for this clonotype. The V call is TRBV10-2, the J call TRBJ1-4, with TRBD1 matching over 9 bases. J gave up 7 bases and V 8 bases, and 5 bases lay outside the gene matches. CDR1 and CDR2 from the germline V gene are WSHSY and SAAADI. This CDR3 region has 13 residues. CDR3 sequence reads: CASAHRGPEKLFF. The CDR3 DNA follows: TGCGCCAGCGCCCACAGGGGGCCTGAAAAACTGTTTTTT.